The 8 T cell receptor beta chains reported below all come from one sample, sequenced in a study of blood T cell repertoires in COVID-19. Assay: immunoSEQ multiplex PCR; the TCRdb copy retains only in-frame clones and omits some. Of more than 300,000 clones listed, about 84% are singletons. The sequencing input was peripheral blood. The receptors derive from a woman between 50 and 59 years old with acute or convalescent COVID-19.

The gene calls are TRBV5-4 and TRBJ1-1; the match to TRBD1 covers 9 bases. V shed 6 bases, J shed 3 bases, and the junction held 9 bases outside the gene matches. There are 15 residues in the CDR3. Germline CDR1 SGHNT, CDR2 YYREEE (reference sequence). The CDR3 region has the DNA TGTGCCAGCACCAACCCGGACAGGGGTTACACTGAAGCTTTCTTT. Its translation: CASTNPDRGYTEAFF.

The CDR3 region is CASSLGATANYGYTF. As DNA, the CDR3 is TGCGCCAGCAGCTTGGGAGCGACGGCGAACTATGGCTACACCTTC. The chain joins TRBV5-1 to TRBJ1-2; D is unclear. Germline CDR1 and CDR2: SGHRS and YFSETQ. V was cut by 0 bases and J by 2 bases, with 11 bases left in between. The CDR3 extends over 15 amino acids.

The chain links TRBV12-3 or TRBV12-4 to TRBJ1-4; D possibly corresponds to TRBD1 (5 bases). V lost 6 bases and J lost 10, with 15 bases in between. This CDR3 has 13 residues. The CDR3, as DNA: TGTGCCAGCAGAGCCCCACGGGGGGGAAAACTGTTTTTT. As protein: CASRAPRGGKLFF.

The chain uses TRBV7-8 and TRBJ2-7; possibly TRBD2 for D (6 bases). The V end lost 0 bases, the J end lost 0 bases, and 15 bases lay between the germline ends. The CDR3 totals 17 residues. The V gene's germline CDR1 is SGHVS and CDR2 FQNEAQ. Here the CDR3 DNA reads TGTGCCAGCAGCTTAGCGCGGAGGGGTTTGAGCTCCTACGAGCAGTACTTC. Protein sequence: CASSLARRGLSSYEQYF. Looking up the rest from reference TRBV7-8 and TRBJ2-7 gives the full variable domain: GAGVSQSPRYKVAKRGQDVALRCDPISGHVSLFWYQQALGQGPEFLTYFQNEAQLDKSGLPSDRFFAERPEGSVSTLKIQRTQQEDSAVYLCASSLARRGLSSYEQYFGPGTRLTVT.

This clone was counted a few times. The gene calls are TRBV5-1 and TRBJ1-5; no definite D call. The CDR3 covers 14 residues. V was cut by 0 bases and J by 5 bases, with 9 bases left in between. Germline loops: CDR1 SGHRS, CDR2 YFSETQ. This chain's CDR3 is CASSLDSQDQPQHF. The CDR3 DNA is TGCGCCAGCAGCTTGGACAGCCAAGATCAGCCCCAGCATTTT.

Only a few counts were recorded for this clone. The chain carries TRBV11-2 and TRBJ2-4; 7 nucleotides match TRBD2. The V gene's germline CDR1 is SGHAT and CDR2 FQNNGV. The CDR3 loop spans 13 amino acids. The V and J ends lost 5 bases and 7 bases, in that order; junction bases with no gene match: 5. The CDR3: CASSDRDYNIQYF. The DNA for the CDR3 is TGTGCCAGCAGCGACCGGGACTACAACATTCAGTACTTC.

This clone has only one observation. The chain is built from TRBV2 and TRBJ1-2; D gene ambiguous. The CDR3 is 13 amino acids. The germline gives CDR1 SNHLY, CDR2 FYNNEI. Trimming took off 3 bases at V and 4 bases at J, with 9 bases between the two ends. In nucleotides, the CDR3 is TGTGCCAGCAGTGAGGAGGTCGGCTATGGCTACACCTTC. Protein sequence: CASSEEVGYGYTF.

The CDR3 sequence: CASRTPQGGTQYF. DNA for the CDR3: TGTGCCAGCAGGACCCCACAGGGGGGCACGCAGTATTTT. The chain recombines TRBV28 with TRBJ2-3, with 8 nucleotides matching TRBD1. The germline V gene encodes CDR1 MDHEN and CDR2 SYDVKM. The CDR3 sequence is 13 residues long. V lost 6 bases to trimming and J lost 9 bases; unmatched junction nucleotides: 8.